The clone carrying this T cell receptor (beta chain) came up many times. Sequencing used immunoSEQ multiplex PCR; TCRdb keeps in-frame clones, though not all of them. Here the sample spans just under 65,000 clones, more than 75% being singletons. This specimen comes from a study of blood T cell repertoires in COVID-19. The germline V gene has CDR1 SNHLY and CDR2 FYNNEI. CDR3 length equals 14 residues. V was clipped by 6 bases and J by 5 bases; unmatched bases: 4. The receptor's source is a man aged 55-75 years with COVID-19, enrolled during active disease. This sequence joins TRBV2 and TRBJ1-6; 7 nucleotides line up with TRBD1. Sample: peripheral blood. The CDR3 spells CASRKGTDNSPLHF. The CDR3 DNA sequence: TGTGCCAGCAGGAAAGGGACAGATAATTCACCCCTCCACTTT.